This T cell receptor beta chain was identified during a study of T cell repertoires in cytomegalovirus infection. About the research overall: CMV infection plus the matching HLA type was flagged by public TCR beta signatures. Study conclusions and caveats: Summed frequency of shared TCR beta families picked out CMV carriers who also had the relevant HLA. What dominated the ex vivo response were HLA-C-restricted CMV-specific TCR beta clonotypes.

V was cut by 1 base and J by 1 base, with 11 bases left in between. Germline V gene sequence: CDR1 MNHEY, CDR2 SMNVEV (reference sequence). CDR3 length: 15 amino acids. TCRdb independently ran MiXCR on the reads; one entry per CDR3 protein. The sample shows around 490,000 distinct CDR3 sequences, approximately 26% of them seen only once. Points on this clonotype: Its antigen is unidentified.

The receptor was derived from a human donor in good health (CMV status not recorded). Some clones in this sample may be carry-over from other donors' samples. Sample: PBMCs. The V and J genes are TRBV27 and TRBJ2-7; possibly TRBD2 for D (6 bases). CDR3 loop: CASSLLGGRSYEQYF. The CDR3 DNA reads TGTGCCAGCAGTTTATTGGGAGGAAGGTCCTACGAGCAGTACTTC.